This T cell receptor beta chain was sequenced for a study of T-cell reconstitution after alpha-beta-depleted transplantation in children (dated by TCRdb to about 2016). About the full investigation: Using TCR repertoire profiling, the study quantitatively followed how T-cell immune reconstitution unfolded in children after TCRalphabeta/CD19-depleted allogeneic hematopoietic cell transplantation. Points the paper makes about the study in general: In some patients, the high TCRbeta diversity seen at day 60 was put down to recipient T cells and intrathymic progenitors that had survived conditioning. Over the following months the frequencies of hyperexpanded clones went down, and after one year T-cell counts and TCRbeta diversity were mostly credited to newly produced T cells. About two months after transplant, the apparently early recovery of alphabetaT-cell counts reportedly depended on just several hundred clones that had expanded rapidly and came from non-depleted graft cells.

The junction carries 17 bases between V and J, which are trimmed by 2 bases and 10 bases respectively. The CDR3 goes from the cysteine to the phenylalanine over 14 residues. The DNA shown is the 42-base CDR3, in frame from base 1. The germline V gene specifies MNHEY as CDR1 and SVGAGI as CDR2. Interpreted using the paper, the treatment or condition label stands for: allogeneic hematopoietic cell transplantation with graft depleted of TCRalphabeta T cells and CD19 B cells. The children who served as transplant recipients had been given grafts of TCRalphabeta/CD19-depleted allogeneic hematopoietic cells. The method was PCR. Sequencing was carried out with an Illumina HiSeq 2500. TCR libraries were prepared with molecular barcoding, using unique molecular identifiers to normalize TCRbeta repertoire quantification. TCRdb reanalyzed the raw reads on its own, using fastp at Q25 for trimming and MiXCR for clone calling, and kept in-frame beta chains. Rows merge per CDR3 protein into single entries with the most common DNA and genes. Here the sample has approximately 230,000 distinct CDR3 sequences; more than 20% occur a single time. The top ten clones comprise roughly 2.6% of the sample.

The sample holds a few counts of this clonotype. The target of this receptor is not known. It has no much larger one-base neighbor in the sample; base qualities were not kept. The source is a girl aged 2-10 years with Fanconi anemia, due to receive a stem cell transplant. The material sequenced was PBMCs, taken before TCRalphabeta/CD19-depleted stem cell transplant. The chain is made from TRBV6-5 and TRBJ1-2; the D gene cannot be named for sure. For the CDR3, the sequence is CASSYRGRPTDYTF. In nucleotide form, the sequence is TGTGCCAGCAGTTACCGAGGCAGGCCAACTGACTACACCTTC.